This T cell receptor beta chain was identified during a study of CD8+ T cells in alopecia areata. General study results and limits: Sharing of TCR sequences between patients (possibly for HLA-related reasons) was less clear than in mice.

Both peripheral blood and punch biopsies of lesional scalp skin were obtained from patients who had alopecia areata. Of note for this clone: Its antigen is not known. A read error may produce the germline difference seen at one junction end.

This CDR3 region has 12 residues. In germline, CDR1 is LNHNV, CDR2 YYDKDF (reference sequence). cDNA serving as the sequencing template came from extracted, reverse transcribed RNA. Profiled with immunoSEQ multiplex PCR; TCRdb holds only in-frame clones, not every one. The sample lists about 64,000 clones; roughly 45% were seen once. This TCR was sampled from a human donor with alopecia areata. The material sequenced was NKG2D-low CD8+ T cells sorted from blood. The J gene is TRBJ2-3, the V gene TRBV15; TRBD1 agrees at 9 bases. CDR3 sequence: CATSPIPGTGSF. In DNA, the CDR3 is TGTGCCACCAGCCCAATTCCCGGGACAGGGAGTTTT.